A single sample gave rise to the 21 T cell receptor beta chains below, sequenced in a study of OX40 agonist ivuxolimab in advanced cancers. Data came from immunoSEQ multiplex PCR; TCRdb stores just in-frame clones and leaves some out. This table holds about 130,000 clones, less than 95% found once. The source was CD4+ or CD8+ T cells sorted from blood, collected in a trial of the OX40 agonist ivuxolimab. The receptors derive from an adult with an advanced solid tumor such as melanoma, head and neck, liver or kidney cancer.

The CDR3 sequence: CAISGGGAGTEAFF. The CDR3 bases are TGTGCCATCAGTGGTGGGGGCGCAGGGACTGAAGCTTTCTTT. This chain connects TRBV10-3 to TRBJ1-1, with D possibly TRBD1 on 6 matching bases. Germline CDR1 is ENHRY and CDR2 is SYGVKD. V lost 4 bases to trimming and J lost 5 bases, with 14 bases between them. This CDR3 has 14 residues.

This chain connects TRBV15 to TRBJ2-1; D may match TRBD1 or TRBD2 (5 bases each). The germline gives CDR1 LNHNV, CDR2 YYDKDF (reference sequence). CDR3 size: 15 residues. Trimming cost V 0 bases and J 6 bases, with 12 bases left between them. CDR3 residues: CATSRDRDRLNEQFF. CDR3 DNA: TGTGCCACCAGCAGAGATAGGGACCGCCTCAATGAGCAGTTCTTC.

The chain joins TRBV28 to TRBJ2-7, with D perhaps matching TRBD2 (5 bases). The CDR3 has 11 amino acids. Germline assignment: CDR1 MDHEN and CDR2 SYDVKM. V was pared by 10 bases and J by 0 bases, with 7 bases between. The CDR3 sequence: CATGISYEQYF. For the CDR3, the DNA is TGTGCCACCGGGATCTCCTACGAGCAGTACTTC.

The rearrangement links TRBV7-6 to TRBJ2-7; 7 bases agree with TRBD2. Germline CDR1 and CDR2: SGHVS and FNYEAQ. J gave up 0 bases and V 5 bases, and 7 bases lay outside the gene matches. The CDR3 loop spans 15 amino acids. The CDR3: CASSAGTKFSYEQYF. The CDR3 coding sequence is TGTGCCAGCAGCGCCGGGACTAAATTCTCCTACGAGCAGTACTTC. The full variable domain, with the rest looked up from reference TRBV7-6 and TRBJ2-7, is GAGVSQSPRYKVTKRGQDVALRCDPISGHVSLYWYRQALGQGPEFLTYFNYEAQQDKSGLPNDRFSAERPEGSISTLTIQRTEQRDSAMYRCASSAGTKFSYEQYFGPGTRLTVT.

The chain employs TRBV19 and TRBJ2-2; D unclear. This CDR3 region has 17 residues. V dropped 7 bases and J dropped 5 bases, with 23 bases sitting between them. The germline V gene encodes CDR1 LNHDA and CDR2 SQIVND (reference sequence). The CDR3 sequence is CASTGEKGGAITGELFF. CDR3 DNA: TGTGCCAGTACCGGAGAAAAGGGCGGAGCTATTACCGGGGAGCTGTTTTTT.

The J gene is TRBJ2-3, the V gene TRBV18, with 10 bases lining up with TRBD2. Germline V gene lookup returns CDR1 KGHSH and CDR2 LQKENI. V shed 3 bases and J 1 base; nucleotides not matched to a gene: 4. This CDR3 spans 16 amino acids. CDR3 sequence: CASSPYGTSGTDTQYF. DNA of the CDR3: TGTGCCAGCTCACCCTACGGGACTAGCGGCACAGATACGCAGTATTTT.

The rearrangement uses TRBV27 and TRBJ1-5; 7 bases map to TRBD1. The CDR3 contains 17 residues. Losses at the gene ends were 5 bases for V and 6 bases for J; bases not matched to a gene: 16. Germline V gives CDR1 MNHEY, CDR2 SMNVEV (reference sequence). CDR3 bases: TGTGCCAGCAGTCCGACAGGGCTAGGGGGCACGGGTCAGCCCCAGCATTTT. This gives the protein CASSPTGLGGTGQPQHF.

The chain uses TRBV5-1 and TRBJ2-1; D may be TRBD2 (5 bases). The CDR3 has 13 amino acids. Germline V gene lookup returns CDR1 SGHRS and CDR2 YFSETQ. V was trimmed by 2 bases and J by 10 bases, leaving 13 bases between them. As DNA, the CDR3 is TGCGCCAGCAGCTTTCGGGTGGGAGTAGAGCAGTTCTTC. It is translated as CASSFRVGVEQFF.

The rearrangement joins TRBV19 to TRBJ1-4; D gene ambiguous. In germline, CDR1 is LNHDA, CDR2 SQIVND (reference sequence). V was trimmed by 5 bases and J by 3 bases, leaving 10 bases between them. CDR3 size: 14 residues. This CDR3 is CASSGFSSNEKLFF. Written as DNA, the CDR3 is TGTGCCAGTAGTGGGTTCTCTTCTAATGAAAAACTGTTTTTT.

This clone was picked up a small number of times. The gene calls are TRBV4-2 and TRBJ1-5; unclear D gene. V was shortened by 0 bases and J by 1 base, with 7 bases between the two germline ends. The CDR3 is 15 residues long. Germline CDR1 LGHNA, CDR2 YNFKEQ. CDR3 in DNA: TGTGCCAGCAGCCAAGACTTCGGAAGCAATCAGCCCCAGCATTTT. Amino acid sequence: CASSQDFGSNQPQHF.

CDR3 nucleotides: TGCGCCAGCAGCCAAGTGGGAGGGGGTGTTGGCAATCAGCCCCAGCATTTT. Its protein product is CASSQVGGGVGNQPQHF. This chain uses TRBV4-1 with TRBJ1-5; D is possibly TRBD1 (6 bases). This CDR3 spans 17 amino acids. The V gene lost 1 base and the J gene lost 2 bases, with 15 bases spanning the gap. Germline V gene data show CDR1 as MGHRA and CDR2 as YSYEKL.

The chain couples TRBV2 to TRBJ2-1; D call uncertain. CDR1 is SNHLY, CDR2 FYNNEI, per germline. This CDR3 comprises 14 residues. V was shortened by 7 bases and J by 3 bases, with 13 bases between the two germline ends. CDR3 in DNA: TGTGCCAGCAATGGTCAGCATTTCTACAATGAGCAGTTCTTC. Its protein is CASNGQHFYNEQFF.

The rearrangement links TRBV28 to TRBJ2-1, with 9 bases matching TRBD2. V was pared by 7 bases and J by 3 bases, with 16 bases of the junction left unmatched. The length of the CDR3 is 18 residues. The germline CDR1 and CDR2 sequences are MDHEN and SYDVKM. The CDR3 region is CASTLPGIAGADYNEQFF. CDR3 bases: TGTGCCAGCACCCTACCGGGCATAGCGGGAGCGGACTACAATGAGCAGTTCTTC.

This clone appeared a single time. J is TRBJ2-3 and V is TRBV6-1; D is perhaps TRBD1 or TRBD2 (5 bases each). The germline V and J ends were trimmed by 2 bases and 2 bases, with 11 bases remaining between them. CDR3 length equals 15 residues. The germline V gene has CDR1 MNHNS and CDR2 SASEGT. This chain's CDR3 is CASSEPGRDTDTQYF. For the CDR3, the DNA is TGTGCCAGCAGTGAACCGGGACGGGACACAGATACGCAGTATTTT.

This chain connects TRBV15 to TRBJ1-2; 7 bases agree with TRBD1. The CDR3 extends over 14 amino acids. Trimming took 5 bases from V and 8 from J; bases not matched to a gene: 11. CDR1 is LNHNV and CDR2 is YYDKDF in the germline V gene (reference sequence). This chain's CDR3 is CATSGRSTGTGYTF. CDR3 bases: TGTGCCACCAGCGGACGTTCGACAGGGACGGGCTACACCTTC.

The genes are TRBV19 and TRBJ1-1; D may be TRBD1 (6 bases). Germline CDR1 LNHDA, CDR2 SQIVND (reference sequence). Trimming cost V 3 bases and J 3 bases, with 14 bases left between them. The CDR3 spans 15 residues. The CDR3 nucleotides read TGTGCCAGTAGTATGGACAGCGGCTATCACACTGAAGCTTTCTTT. Translating gives CASSMDSGYHTEAFF.

This sequence joins TRBV5-8 and TRBJ2-5; D gene uncertain. With 0 bases removed from V and 4 bases from J, the gap between germline ends came to 13 bases. Germline V gene data show CDR1 as SGHTS and CDR2 as YDEGEE. The CDR3 sequence is 15 residues long. The CDR3 protein is CASSLGAAKGETQYF. CDR3 sequence (DNA): TGTGCCAGCAGCTTGGGGGCCGCCAAGGGAGAGACCCAGTACTTC.

Here the CDR3 reads CASSLAGYTDTQYF. CDR3 nucleotides: TGTGCCAGCAGTCTAGCGGGGTACACAGATACGCAGTATTTT. The rearrangement links TRBV6-5 to TRBJ2-3, with TRBD2 matching over 9 bases. Per germline, CDR1 MNHEY and CDR2 SVGAGI. The CDR3 contains 14 residues. V shed 5 bases and J 2 bases; nucleotides not matched to a gene: 2.

The chain is built from TRBV7-9 and TRBJ1-2, with D tentatively TRBD1 (6 bases). CDR1 is SEHNR and CDR2 is FQNEAQ in the germline V gene (reference sequence). The V end was cut by 6 bases, the J end by 8 bases, with 22 bases between. The CDR3 length is 15 residues. In DNA form, the CDR3 reads TGTGCCAGCAGTATACACGGCAGGGACAATTACGGCTACACCTTC. Translating it yields CASSIHGRDNYGYTF.

The CDR3 reads CASSPGQGRAFF. The DNA for the CDR3 is TGTGCCAGCAGTCCGGGACAGGGAAGGGCTTTCTTT. The gene calls are TRBV28 and TRBJ1-1; TRBD1 aligns across 9 bases. The CDR3 is 12 amino acids. V was pared by 5 bases and J by 11 bases, with 6 bases of the junction left unmatched. The germline V gene encodes CDR1 MDHEN and CDR2 SYDVKM.

The chain uses TRBV5-4 and TRBJ2-7, with D possibly TRBD2 on 5 matching bases. V was shortened by 4 bases and J by 1 base, with 12 bases between the two germline ends. The CDR3 totals 14 residues. The germline CDR1 and CDR2 sequences are SGHNT and YYREEE (reference sequence). The CDR3 DNA reads TGTGCCAGCAGCCTGGGTGCGGGTTCCTACGAGCAGTACTTC. Protein: CASSLGAGSYEQYF. The whole variable domain, filled in from reference TRBV5-4 and TRBJ2-7, reads ETGVTQSPTHLIKTRGQQVTLRCSSQSGHNTVSWYQQALGQGPQFIFQYYREEENGRGNFPPRFSGLQFPNYSSELNVNALELDDSALYLCASSLGAGSYEQYFGPGTRLTVT.